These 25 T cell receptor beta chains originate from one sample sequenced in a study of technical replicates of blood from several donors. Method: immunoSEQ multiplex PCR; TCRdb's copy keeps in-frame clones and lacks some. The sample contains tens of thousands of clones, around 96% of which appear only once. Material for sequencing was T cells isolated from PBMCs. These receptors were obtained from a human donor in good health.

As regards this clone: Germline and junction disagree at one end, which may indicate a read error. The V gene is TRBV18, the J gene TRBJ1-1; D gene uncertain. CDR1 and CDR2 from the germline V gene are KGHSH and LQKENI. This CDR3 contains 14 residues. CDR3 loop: CASSRDWRNSEAFF. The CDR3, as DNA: TGTGCCAGCTCACGTGACTGGAGGAACTCTGAAGCTTTCTTT. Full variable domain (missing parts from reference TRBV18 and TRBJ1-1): NAGVMQNPRHLVRRRGQEARLRCSPMKGHSHVYWYRQLPEEGLKFMVYLQKENIIDESGMPKERFSAEFPKEGPSILRIQQVVRGDSAAYFCASSRDWRNSEAFFGQGTRLTVV.

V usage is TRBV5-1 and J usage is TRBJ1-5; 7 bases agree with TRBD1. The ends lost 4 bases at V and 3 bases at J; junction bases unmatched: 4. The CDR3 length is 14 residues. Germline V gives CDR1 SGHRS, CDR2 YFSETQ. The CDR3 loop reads CASSLGTVNQPQHF. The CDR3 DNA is TGCGCCAGCAGCCTAGGGACAGTCAATCAGCCCCAGCATTTT.

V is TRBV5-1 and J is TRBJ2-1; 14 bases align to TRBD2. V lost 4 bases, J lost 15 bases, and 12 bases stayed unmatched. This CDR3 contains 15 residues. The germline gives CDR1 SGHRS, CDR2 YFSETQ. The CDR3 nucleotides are TGCGCCAGCAGCCTCCAGACTAGCGGGAGGGCCGGGGGGTTCTTC. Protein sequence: CASSLQTSGRAGGFF.

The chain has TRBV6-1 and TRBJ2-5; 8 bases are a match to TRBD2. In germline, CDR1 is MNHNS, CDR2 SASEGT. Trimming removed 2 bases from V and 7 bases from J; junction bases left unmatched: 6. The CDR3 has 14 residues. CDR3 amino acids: CASSEHPGGRTQYF. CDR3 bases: TGTGCCAGCAGTGAACACCCGGGGGGGCGGACCCAGTACTTC.

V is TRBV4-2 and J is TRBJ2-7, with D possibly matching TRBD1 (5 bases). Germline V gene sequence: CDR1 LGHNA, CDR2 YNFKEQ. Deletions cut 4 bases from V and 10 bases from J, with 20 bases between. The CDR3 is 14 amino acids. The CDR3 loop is CASSPFPGGREQYF. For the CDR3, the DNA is TGTGCCAGCAGCCCGTTTCCGGGTGGCAGGGAACAGTACTTC.

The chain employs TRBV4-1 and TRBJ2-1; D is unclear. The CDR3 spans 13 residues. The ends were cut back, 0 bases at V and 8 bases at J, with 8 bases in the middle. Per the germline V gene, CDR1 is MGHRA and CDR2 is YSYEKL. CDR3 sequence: CASSQDTRYEQFF. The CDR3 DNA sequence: TGCGCCAGCAGCCAAGATACCAGGTATGAGCAGTTCTTC.

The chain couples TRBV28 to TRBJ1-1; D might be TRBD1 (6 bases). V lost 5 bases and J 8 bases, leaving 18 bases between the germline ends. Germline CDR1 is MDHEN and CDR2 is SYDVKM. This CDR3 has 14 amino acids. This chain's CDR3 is CASSPPYRVSEAFF. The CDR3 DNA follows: TGTGCCAGCAGTCCACCTTACAGGGTATCAGAAGCTTTCTTT.

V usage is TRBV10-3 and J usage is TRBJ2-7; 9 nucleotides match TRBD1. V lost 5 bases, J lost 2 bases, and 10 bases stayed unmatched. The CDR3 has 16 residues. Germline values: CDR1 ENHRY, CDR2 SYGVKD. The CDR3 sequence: CAISRVPGQGTYEQYF. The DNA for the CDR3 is TGTGCCATCAGTAGAGTTCCGGGACAGGGTACCTACGAGCAGTACTTC.

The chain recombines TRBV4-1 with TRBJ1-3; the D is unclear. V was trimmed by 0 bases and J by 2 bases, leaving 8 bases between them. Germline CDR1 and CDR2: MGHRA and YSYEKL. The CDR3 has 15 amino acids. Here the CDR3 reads CASSQDHGTGNTIYF. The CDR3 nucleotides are TGCGCCAGCAGCCAAGATCACGGGACTGGAAACACCATATATTTT.

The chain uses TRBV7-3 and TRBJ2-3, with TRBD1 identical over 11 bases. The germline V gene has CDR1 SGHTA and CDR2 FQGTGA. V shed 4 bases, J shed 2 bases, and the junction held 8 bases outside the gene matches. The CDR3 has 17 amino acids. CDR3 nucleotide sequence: TGTGCCAGCAGCTCCCCCGGACAGGGGGCGCCCACAGATACGCAGTATTTT. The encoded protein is CASSSPGQGAPTDTQYF.

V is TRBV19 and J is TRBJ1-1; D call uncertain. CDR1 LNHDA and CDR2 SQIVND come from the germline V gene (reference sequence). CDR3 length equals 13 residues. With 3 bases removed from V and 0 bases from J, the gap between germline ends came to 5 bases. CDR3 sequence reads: CASSIRLNTEAFF. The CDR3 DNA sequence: TGTGCCAGTAGTATCAGATTGAACACTGAAGCTTTCTTT.

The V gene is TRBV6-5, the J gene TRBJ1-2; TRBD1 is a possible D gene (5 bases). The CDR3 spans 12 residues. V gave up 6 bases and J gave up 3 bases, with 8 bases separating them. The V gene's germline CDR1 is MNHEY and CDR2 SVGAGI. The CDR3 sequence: CASSDSYYGYTF. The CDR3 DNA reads TGTGCCAGCAGCGACAGCTACTATGGCTACACCTTC.

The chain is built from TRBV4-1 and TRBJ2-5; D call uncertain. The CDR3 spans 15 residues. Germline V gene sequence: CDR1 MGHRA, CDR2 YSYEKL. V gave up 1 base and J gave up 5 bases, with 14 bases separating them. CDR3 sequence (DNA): TGCGCCAGCAGCCAAGTGATCGGGTGGAGCGAGACCCAGTACTTC. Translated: CASSQVIGWSETQYF.

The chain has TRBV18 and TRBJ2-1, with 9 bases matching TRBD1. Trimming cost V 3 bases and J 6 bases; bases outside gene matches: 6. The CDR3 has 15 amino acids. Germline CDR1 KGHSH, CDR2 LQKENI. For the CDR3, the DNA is TGTGCCAGCTCACCTAGAGAGACAGGGGGCAATGAGCAGTTCTTC. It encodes CASSPRETGGNEQFF.

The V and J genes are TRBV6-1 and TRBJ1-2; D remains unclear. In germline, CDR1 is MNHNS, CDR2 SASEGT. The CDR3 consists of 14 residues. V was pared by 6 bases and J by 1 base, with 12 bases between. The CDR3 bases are TGTGCCAGCAGAGAGGGCAACCTTAACTATGGCTACACCTTC. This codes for CASREGNLNYGYTF.

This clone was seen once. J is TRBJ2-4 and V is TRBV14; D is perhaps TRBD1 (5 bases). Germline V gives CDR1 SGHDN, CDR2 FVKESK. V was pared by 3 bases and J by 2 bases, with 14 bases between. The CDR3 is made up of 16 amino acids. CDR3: CASSQAITGPKNIQYF. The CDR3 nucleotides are TGTGCCAGCAGCCAGGCGATTACAGGTCCCAAAAACATTCAGTACTTC.

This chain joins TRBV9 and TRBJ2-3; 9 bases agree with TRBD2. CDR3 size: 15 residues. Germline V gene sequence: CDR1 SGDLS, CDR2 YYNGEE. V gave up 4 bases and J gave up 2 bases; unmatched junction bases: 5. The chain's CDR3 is CASSPSGGLTDTQYF. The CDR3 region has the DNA TGTGCCAGCAGCCCCAGCGGGGGGCTCACAGATACGCAGTATTTT. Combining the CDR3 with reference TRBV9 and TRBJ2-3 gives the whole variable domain DSGVTQTPKHLITATGQRVTLRCSPRSGDLSVYWYQQSLDQGLQFLIQYYNGEERAKGNILERFSAQQFPDLHSELNLSSLELGDSALYFCASSPSGGLTDTQYFGPGTRLTVL.

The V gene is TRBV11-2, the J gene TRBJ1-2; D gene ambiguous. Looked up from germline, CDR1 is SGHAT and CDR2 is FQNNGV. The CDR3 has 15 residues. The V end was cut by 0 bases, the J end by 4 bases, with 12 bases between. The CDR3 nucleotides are TGTGCCAGCAGCTTAGAGGGCGTATACATCTATGGCTACACCTTC. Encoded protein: CASSLEGVYIYGYTF.

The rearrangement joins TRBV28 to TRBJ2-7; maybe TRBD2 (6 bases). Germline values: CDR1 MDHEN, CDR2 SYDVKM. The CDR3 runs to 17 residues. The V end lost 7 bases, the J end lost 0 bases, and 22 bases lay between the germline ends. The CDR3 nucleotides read TGTGCCAGCACTGGAGCCTCTCTAGCGACGAGCTCCTACGAGCAGTACTTC. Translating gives CASTGASLATSSYEQYF.

CDR3 bases: TGTGCCAGCAGCTTGCTGGGGGGGGCCTACAATGAGCAGTTCTTC. Its protein product is CASSLLGGAYNEQFF. The chain recombines TRBV5-4 with TRBJ2-1; 7 bases match TRBD2. The CDR3 has 15 residues. Losses at the gene ends were 1 base for V and 2 bases for J; bases not matched to a gene: 3. Germline V gene lookup returns CDR1 SGHNT and CDR2 YYREEE (reference sequence).

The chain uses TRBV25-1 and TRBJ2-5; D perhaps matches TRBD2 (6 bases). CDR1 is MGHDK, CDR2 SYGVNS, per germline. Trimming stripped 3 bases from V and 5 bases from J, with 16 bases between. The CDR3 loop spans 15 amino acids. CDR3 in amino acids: CASSDTREYAETQYF. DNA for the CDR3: TGTGCCAGCAGTGACACCCGGGAGTATGCGGAGACCCAGTACTTC.

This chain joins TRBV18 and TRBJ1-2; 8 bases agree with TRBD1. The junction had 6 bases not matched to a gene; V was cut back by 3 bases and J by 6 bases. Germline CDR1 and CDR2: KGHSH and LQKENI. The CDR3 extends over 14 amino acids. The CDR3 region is CASSPDRGVDGYTF. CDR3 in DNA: TGTGCCAGCTCACCTGACAGGGGTGTCGATGGCTACACCTTC.

The CDR3 reads CASSPGPGDFQETQYF. The CDR3 DNA sequence: TGTGCCAGCAGCCCCGGGCCAGGGGATTTCCAAGAGACCCAGTACTTC. V gene TRBV7-9 combines with J gene TRBJ2-5, with a tentative D call TRBD1 (6 bases). This CDR3 has 16 amino acids. Germline CDR1 SEHNR, CDR2 FQNEAQ (reference sequence). V was trimmed by 5 bases and J by 1 base, leaving 17 bases between them.

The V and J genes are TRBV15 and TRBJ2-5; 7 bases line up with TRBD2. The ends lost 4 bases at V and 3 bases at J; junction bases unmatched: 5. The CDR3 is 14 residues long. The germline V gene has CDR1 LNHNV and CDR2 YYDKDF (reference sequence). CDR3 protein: CATSTPSGKETQYF. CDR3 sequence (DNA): TGTGCCACCAGCACTCCTAGCGGAAAAGAGACCCAGTACTTC.

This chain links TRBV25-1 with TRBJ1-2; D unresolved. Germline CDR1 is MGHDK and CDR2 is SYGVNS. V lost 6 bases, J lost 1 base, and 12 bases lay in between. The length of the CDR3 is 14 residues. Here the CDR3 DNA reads TGTGCCAGCAGCGATTTACACAGTAACTATGGCTACACCTTC. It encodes CASSDLHSNYGYTF.